This TCR beta chain was profiled in a study of blood T cell repertoires in COVID-19. The CDR3 totals 15 residues. V was clipped by 2 bases and J by 1 base, with 11 bases between them. The table came from immunoSEQ multiplex PCR; TCRdb's copy has only in-frame clones and leaves some out. The data show about 80,000 clones, over 70% seen once. V and J are TRBV23-1 and TRBJ1-1; D is perhaps TRBD1 (6 bases). TRBV23-1 is flagged as an ORF with uncertain function. The clonotype originates from a man older than 75 with active or convalescent COVID-19. Specimen: peripheral blood. CDR3 region: CASSQRGHPNTEAFF. CDR3 bases: TGCGCCAGCAGTCAAAGGGGACACCCGAACACTGAAGCTTTCTTT.